A selection of T cell receptor beta chains follows, all from one sample in a study of blood T cell repertoires in COVID-19. The data were produced by immunoSEQ multiplex PCR, yet TCRdb's version contains in-frame clones alone and is incomplete. This sample has 90,000 to 130,000 clones, with about four fifths found just once. Input material: peripheral blood. These receptors came from a woman in her seventies with acute or convalescent COVID-19. Each CDR3 is given with its conserved first and last residue. A D gene is named only where the DNA matches it firmly. Size is stated for part of the rows, as once, few or many counts, or as a class when the clone is expanded.

>TRBV19|.|.|TRBJ1-3
CASSSGSSGNTIYF
TGTGCCAGTAGTAGTGGGAGCTCTGGAAACACCATATATTTT
>TRBV3-1/TRBV3-2|.|.|TRBJ1-4
CAMWTLTNEKLFF
TGTGCCATGTGGACACTAACTAATGAAAAACTGTTTTTT
>TRBV5-8|.|.|TRBJ1-2
CASSTSGVGYGYTF
TGTGCCAGCAGTACTTCAGGGGTGGGCTATGGCTACACCTTC
>TRBV19|.|.|TRBJ1-2
CASSPDLYGYTF
TGTGCCAGTAGTCCGGACTTGTATGGCTACACCTTC
>TRBV10-3|few|TRBD2|TRBJ2-7
CAISGREGEPQYF
TGTGCCATCAGCGGGAGGGAAGGAGAGCCGCAGTACTTC
>TRBV19|.|.|TRBJ2-6
CASSPNPGISGGANVLTF
TGTGCCAGTAGTCCCAACCCAGGGATTTCAGGTGGGGCCAACGTCCTGACTTTC
>TRBV6-2/TRBV6-3|.|.|TRBJ2-1
CASSYWVAENEQFF
TGTGCCAGCAGTTACTGGGTGGCGGAGAATGAGCAGTTCTTC
>TRBV7-2|few|.|TRBJ2-3
CASSLTRSDTQYF
TGTGCCAGCAGCCTGACTAGGAGTGATACGCAGTATTTT
>TRBV30|.|TRBD1|TRBJ1-6
CAAKTGQGNSPLHF
TGTGCCGCCAAAACGGGACAGGGGAATTCACCCCTCCACTTT
>TRBV19|once|.|TRBJ1-3
CASSIRERENTIYF
TGTGCCAGTAGTATCCGGGAGCGGGAAAACACCATATATTTT
>TRBV27|.|.|TRBJ2-7
CASKSLLYEQYF
TGTGCCAGCAAGTCTCTGCTATACGAGCAGTACTTC
>TRBV16|.|TRBD1|TRBJ2-3
CASSRDRLSTDTQYF
TGTGCCAGCAGCCGGGACAGGCTTAGCACAGATACGCAGTATTTT
>TRBV7-2|.|.|TRBJ1-6
CASSWSGDSPLHF
TGTGCCAGCAGCTGGTCCGGGGATTCACCCCTCCACTTT
>TRBV7-2|.|TRBD1|TRBJ1-2
CASSVSRDRVVNYGYTF
TGTGCCAGCAGCGTTAGTCGGGACAGGGTGGTCAACTATGGCTACACCTTC
>TRBV2|.|TRBD2|TRBJ2-3
CASSLAGASTDTQYF
TGTGCCAGCAGCTTAGCGGGAGCTAGCACAGATACGCAGTATTTT
>TRBV3-1/TRBV3-2|.|TRBD1|TRBJ1-5
CASSQNPGGPGNQPQHF
TGTGCCAGCAGCCAAAATCCAGGGGGCCCCGGCAATCAGCCCCAGCATTTT
>TRBV11-2|.|TRBD1|TRBJ1-4
CASSLAGTEGEKLFF
TGTGCCAGCAGCTTAGCGGGGACAGAGGGTGAAAAACTGTTTTTT
>TRBV3-1/TRBV3-2|few|TRBD2|TRBJ2-3
CASSGDLSGRGGDTQYF
TGTGCCAGCAGCGGCGACCTTAGCGGGAGGGGCGGAGATACGCAGTATTTT
>TRBV4-3|.|TRBD2|TRBJ2-3
CASSQVLAGVTDTQYF
TGCGCCAGCAGCCAAGTACTAGCGGGGGTCACAGATACGCAGTATTTT
>TRBV4-2|once|.|TRBJ2-2
CASSPRGITGELFF
TGTGCCAGCAGCCCCCGGGGAATCACCGGGGAGCTGTTTTTT
>TRBV30|.|.|TRBJ2-2
CAWSPRGGELFF
TGTGCCTGGAGTCCCCGAGGCGGGGAGCTGTTTTTT
>TRBV2|.|TRBD2|TRBJ2-3
CASSRLAGASDTQYF
TGTGCCAGCAGTCGCCTAGCGGGAGCATCAGATACGCAGTATTTT
>TRBV28|.|.|TRBJ1-5
CASSLTLTNQPQHF
TGTGCCAGCAGTTTAACCCTTACTAATCAGCCCCAGCATTTT
>TRBV11-1|.|TRBD2|TRBJ2-7
CASSLVSGSGSYEQYF
TGTGCCAGCAGCTTAGTCTCCGGTAGCGGGAGCTACGAGCAGTACTTC
>TRBV5-4|.|.|TRBJ2-2
CASSFGGGGTGELFF
TGTGCCAGCAGCTTCGGAGGGGGCGGCACCGGGGAGCTGTTTTTT
>TRBV5-6|.|.|TRBJ2-2
CASSLGLAGYGELFF
TGTGCCAGCAGCTTGGGGCTAGCCGGCTACGGGGAGCTGTTTTTT
>TRBV3-1/TRBV3-2|.|TRBD1|TRBJ1-2
CASSHDRVRLGGYTF
TGTGCCAGCAGCCACGACAGGGTCAGGTTGGGCGGCTACACCTTC
>TRBV28|few|.|TRBJ1-2
CASTLAGARNYGYTF
TGTGCCAGCACTTTAGCAGGGGCCCGCAATTATGGCTACACCTTC
>TRBV19|.|TRBD1|TRBJ1-1
CASSGARGGVHTEAFF
TGTGCCAGTAGTGGGGCCCGAGGGGGCGTACACACTGAAGCTTTCTTT
>TRBV27|few|TRBD1|TRBJ2-4
CASSRQGAGAKNIQYF
TGTGCCAGCAGCAGACAGGGGGCAGGAGCCAAAAACATTCAGTACTTC
>TRBV10-2|.|.|TRBJ1-1
CASSVELRIEAFF
TGCGCCAGCAGTGTGGAACTCAGGATTGAAGCTTTCTTT
>TRBV6-5|.|.|TRBJ2-7
CASSYGAEAGDEQYF
TGTGCCAGCAGTTACGGCGCGGAGGCCGGGGACGAGCAGTACTTC
>TRBV5-1|.|.|TRBJ2-7
CASSFPGNPEQYF
TGCGCCAGCAGCTTCCCCGGGAACCCCGAGCAGTACTTC
>TRBV19|.|.|TRBJ1-2
CASSLTAIIPQIF
TGTGCCAGTAGCCTGACAGCAATTATCCCGCAGATCTTC
>TRBV5-5|.|TRBD1|TRBJ2-7
CASSFMTGGPYEQYF
TGTGCCAGCAGCTTTATGACAGGGGGACCCTACGAGCAGTACTTC
>TRBV6-5|.|TRBD1|TRBJ1-4
CASRMTGSNEKLFF
TGTGCCAGCAGAATGACAGGGTCTAATGAAAAACTGTTTTTT
>TRBV18|.|TRBD1|TRBJ1-3
CASSPPGQGSGNTIYF
TGTGCCAGCTCACCACCGGGACAGGGTTCTGGAAACACCATATATTTT
>TRBV7-2|once|TRBD1|TRBJ1-5
CASSPRREGGQPQHF
TGTGCCAGCAGCCCGCGAAGGGAAGGGGGCCAGCCCCAGCATTTT
>TRBV2|.|.|TRBJ1-1
CASSEEGRLNTEAFF
TGTGCCAGCAGTGAAGAGGGGCGCCTGAACACTGAAGCTTTCTTT
>TRBV25-1|.|TRBD1|TRBJ1-3
CASSRQGGNTIYF
TGTGCCAGCAGCAGACAGGGCGGAAACACCATATATTTT
>TRBV28|.|.|TRBJ2-7
CASGDILEAYEQYF
TGTGCCAGTGGAGACATTTTGGAGGCCTACGAGCAGTACTTC
>TRBV24-1|.|.|TRBJ2-2
CATSDFEVAPAGELFF
TGTGCCACCAGTGATTTTGAGGTCGCCCCCGCCGGGGAGCTGTTTTTT
>TRBV18|few|TRBD1|TRBJ1-1
CASSPSGGGGTEAFF
TGTGCCAGCTCACCTTCAGGGGGCGGGGGCACTGAAGCTTTCTTT
>TRBV19|.|TRBD2|TRBJ2-1
CASSILAGVTNEQFF
TGTGCCAGTAGTATACTAGCGGGAGTCACCAATGAGCAGTTCTTC
>TRBV24-1|.|.|TRBJ2-1
CATSDTKNRAHEQFF
TGTGCCACCAGTGATACAAAAAACAGGGCCCATGAGCAGTTCTTC
>TRBV6-5|.|TRBD1|TRBJ1-5
CASNPGTAMGQPQHF
TGTGCCAGCAATCCCGGGACAGCAATGGGCCAGCCCCAGCATTTT
>TRBV5-8|.|TRBD1|TRBJ1-3
CASSLDRGFGGNTIYF
TGTGCCAGCAGCTTGGACAGGGGGTTCGGAGGAAACACCATATATTTT